The sequence of this T cell receptor beta chain was determined in a study of shared clonotypes between healthy human individuals. Remarks on this clone: What it binds is unknown.

For unsorted samples, genomic DNA was extracted from approximately 90 million PBMCs. General study findings and limits: Sequencing depth was expected to affect clonotype sharing among donors.

The run depth of the assay was deep. In the authors' methods: With immunoSEQ giving junction-only sequences and no quality scores, filtering differed. Sequenced by immunoSEQ multiplex PCR; TCRdb stores in-frame clones only, minus some. That table supplies the V and J calls and clone size; D and trimming were determined from the DNA. The table shows more than 450,000 clones, with about four fifths occurring only once. The sample taken for sequencing was PBMCs. This clonotype was obtained from a woman in her thirties or forties in good health. Some clones in this sample may be carry-over from other donors' samples.

CDR3 DNA: TGCGCCAGCAGCCAAGATGACACCCGGTGGAATTCACCCCTCCACTTT. Residues: CASSQDDTRWNSPLHF. The chain has TRBV4-1 and TRBJ1-6; D call uncertain. This CDR3 is 16 amino acids long. Germline V gene data show CDR1 as MGHRA and CDR2 as YSYEKL. Trimming pared 0 bases from V and 7 bases from J, leaving 13 bases between.